The 18 T cell receptor beta chains presented below share a single source sample, sequenced in a study of glioma-infiltrating T cells after dendritic cell vaccination. Data came from immunoSEQ multiplex PCR; TCRdb stores just in-frame clones and leaves some out. The table records almost 65,000 clones, 82% of them present only once. The sequenced sample was blood, obtained before dendritic cell vaccination. The receptor set was obtained from a human donor with glioblastoma.

The gene calls are TRBV7-2 and TRBJ2-5; 9 bases agree with TRBD2. CDR1 and CDR2 (germline): SGHTA, FQGNSA. The CDR3 is 15 amino acids. The V gene end was trimmed by 1 base and the J gene end by 5 bases; junction bases not matched to a gene: 5. CDR3 bases: TGTGCCAGCAGCTTAGGGGCGGGGGGGTCTGAGACCCAGTACTTC. Encoded protein: CASSLGAGGSETQYF.

The chain carries TRBV9 and TRBJ2-7, with D unclear. The germline CDR1 and CDR2 sequences are SGDLS and YYNGEE. Trimming pared 4 bases from V and 0 bases from J, leaving 14 bases between. This CDR3 region has 15 residues. The CDR3 loop is CASSPVTSSSYEQYF. In DNA form, the CDR3 reads TGTGCCAGCAGCCCAGTGACATCGAGCTCCTACGAGCAGTACTTC. Combining the CDR3 with reference TRBV9 and TRBJ2-7 gives the whole variable domain DSGVTQTPKHLITATGQRVTLRCSPRSGDLSVYWYQQSLDQGLQFLIQYYNGEERAKGNILERFSAQQFPDLHSELNLSSLELGDSALYFCASSPVTSSSYEQYFGPGTRLTVT.

The chain recombines TRBV6-6 with TRBJ1-4, with 8 bases that match TRBD1. Germline V lookup: CDR1 MNHNY, CDR2 SVGAGI (reference sequence). V was clipped by 4 bases and J by 10 bases; unmatched bases: 8. The CDR3 extends over 14 amino acids. In DNA form, the CDR3 reads TGTGCCAGCAGTTCTACTGACAGGGGAGGAAAACTGTTTTTT. Protein sequence: CASSSTDRGGKLFF.

V and J are TRBV6-5 and TRBJ2-3; a possible D gene is TRBD2 (5 bases). CDR3 length: 14 residues. Looked up from germline, CDR1 is MNHEY and CDR2 is SVGAGI. Trimming removed 6 bases from V and 4 bases from J, with 14 bases in between. CDR3 nucleotide sequence: TGTGCCAGCAGCAAGATACGGGGTGCAGATACGCAGTATTTT. This encodes CASSKIRGADTQYF.

The chain couples TRBV30 to TRBJ2-7; no reliable D call. CDR1 is GTSNPN and CDR2 is SVGIG in the germline V gene (reference sequence). This CDR3 is built from 11 residues. V gave up 0 bases and J gave up 12 bases, with 12 bases separating them. In DNA form, the CDR3 reads TGTGCCTGGAGTGTTGGTGTTGGAGTGTACTTC. Its translation: CAWSVGVGVYF. Drawing the rest from reference TRBV30 and TRBJ2-7, the complete variable domain is SQTIHQWPATLVQPVGSPLSLECTVEGTSNPNLYWYRQAAGRGLQLLFYSVGIGQISSEVPQNLSASRPQDRQFILSSKKLLLSDSGFYLCAWSVGVGVYFGPGTRLTVT.

The gene calls are TRBV18 and TRBJ2-2; 7 positions match TRBD1. Germline CDR1 and CDR2: KGHSH and LQKENI. There are 16 residues in the CDR3. V lost 2 bases and J lost 3; bases outside the gene matches: 6. The CDR3 bases are TGTGCCAGCTCACCATCTCGGCAGGGGGACACCGGGGAGCTGTTTTTT. Translated: CASSPSRQGDTGELFF.

The chain links TRBV27 to TRBJ1-5; 8 bases map to TRBD1. Germline CDR1 MNHEY, CDR2 SMNVEV (reference sequence). V lost 6 bases and J lost 3; bases outside the gene matches: 4. This CDR3 comprises 14 residues. The CDR3 region has the DNA TGTGCCAGCAGGGAGACAGGGGTCAATCAGCCCCAGCATTTT. It codes for CASRETGVNQPQHF.

The chain recombines TRBV18 with TRBJ1-5; D uncertain. The germline V and J ends were trimmed by 3 bases and 4 bases, with 4 bases remaining between them. CDR3 length: 12 amino acids. In germline, CDR1 is KGHSH, CDR2 LQKENI. The CDR3 loop is CASSPSNQPQHF. DNA of the CDR3: TGTGCCAGCTCACCGTCAAATCAGCCCCAGCATTTT. The full variable domain, completed using reference TRBV18 and TRBJ1-5, is NAGVMQNPRHLVRRRGQEARLRCSPMKGHSHVYWYRQLPEEGLKFMVYLQKENIIDESGMPKERFSAEFPKEGPSILRIQQVVRGDSAAYFCASSPSNQPQHFGDGTRLSIL.

The J gene is TRBJ1-2, the V gene TRBV7-2; D is unclear. Trimming took off 5 bases at V and 4 bases at J, with 11 bases between the two ends. CDR3 length: 13 amino acids. Germline-derived CDR1 and CDR2 are SGHTA and FQGNSA. DNA of the CDR3: TGTGCCAGCAGCGTCTTCGGGAGCTATGGCTACACCTTC. Amino acids: CASSVFGSYGYTF.

The chain employs TRBV9 and TRBJ2-1; TRBD2 agrees at 13 bases. J lost 10 bases, V lost 0 bases, and 4 bases had no gene match. The CDR3 totals 15 residues. Germline V lookup: CDR1 SGDLS, CDR2 YYNGEE. The CDR3 reads CASSVGLAGGGEQFF. The CDR3 nucleotides are TGTGCCAGCAGCGTAGGACTAGCGGGGGGAGGGGAGCAGTTCTTC.

The chain is built from TRBV27 and TRBJ1-1; D perhaps matches TRBD1 (5 bases). CDR1 and CDR2 (germline): MNHEY, SMNVEV (reference sequence). V was shortened by 8 bases and J by 1 base, with 11 bases between the two germline ends. CDR3 length: 13 amino acids. CDR3 residues: CASPRQGNTEAFF. DNA of the CDR3: TGTGCCAGCCCCCGCCAGGGGAACACTGAAGCTTTCTTT.

The gene calls are TRBV5-1 and TRBJ1-2; 7 nucleotides match TRBD1. This CDR3 contains 15 residues. The V segment lost 4 bases and the J segment 5 bases; nucleotides outside the gene matches: 11. Germline assignment: CDR1 SGHRS and CDR2 YFSETQ. CDR3 residues: CASSATAQGWYGYTF. As DNA, the CDR3 is TGCGCCAGCAGCGCAACCGCACAGGGGTGGTATGGCTACACCTTC.

In the case of this clone: Mismatch with germline at one junction end may stem from a read error. Other DNA sequences in the same sample also yield this CDR3. V usage is TRBV7-7 and J usage is TRBJ2-2, with D uncertain. CDR1 and CDR2 from the germline V gene are SSHAT and FNYEAQ (reference sequence). The CDR3 is made up of 14 amino acids. CDR3 coding DNA: TGTGCTAGCAGCTTAAGACAAAACACCGGGGAGCTGTTTTTT. Translated, it gives CASSLRQNTGELFF.

The J gene is TRBJ1-6, the V gene TRBV6-6, with TRBD1 as a possible D gene (5 bases). V was trimmed by 5 bases and J by 5 bases, leaving 10 bases between them. The germline gives CDR1 MNHNY, CDR2 SVGAGI (reference sequence). The CDR3 covers 14 residues. CDR3 nucleotide sequence: TGTGCCAGCAGTGTGAAGGGGAATAATTCACCCCTCCACTTT. Residues: CASSVKGNNSPLHF.

This chain joins TRBV5-6 and TRBJ2-7; 10 bases match TRBD1. The germline CDR1 and CDR2 sequences are SGHDT and YYEEEE. J was trimmed by 5 bases and V by 4 bases; bases with no gene match: 12. The CDR3 spans 16 residues. CDR3 in DNA: TGTGCCAGCAGCCTTCTTAAGACAGGGGGCTCGGACGAGCAGTACTTC. It translates to CASSLLKTGGSDEQYF.

The chain is built from TRBV15 and TRBJ2-3; TRBD2 agrees at 10 bases. From germline, CDR1 is LNHNV and CDR2 YYDKDF (reference sequence). Trimming cost V 5 bases and J 3 bases; bases outside gene matches: 5. The CDR3 totals 15 residues. The CDR3 region is CATSLVAGGTDTQYF. As DNA, the CDR3 is TGTGCCACCAGCCTCGTAGCGGGGGGTACAGATACGCAGTATTTT. Using reference TRBV15 and TRBJ2-3 for the parts outside the CDR3, the full variable domain is DAMVIQNPRYQVTQFGKPVTLSCSQTLNHNVMYWYQQKSSQAPKLLFHYYDKDFNNEADTPDNFQSRRPNTSFCFLDIRSPGLGDTAMYLCATSLVAGGTDTQYFGPGTRLTVL.

The gene calls are TRBV4-2 and TRBJ2-7; the D gene is possibly TRBD2 (7 bases). CDR1 LGHNA and CDR2 YNFKEQ come from the germline V gene. Between the trimmed V and J ends, which lost 1 base and 4 bases, there was a span of 11 bases. The CDR3 totals 14 residues. The CDR3: CASSQVGGQYEQYF. CDR3 coding DNA: TGTGCCAGCAGCCAAGTCGGGGGGCAGTACGAGCAGTACTTC.

The chain carries TRBV29-1 and TRBJ2-5; D is ambiguous. The J call may be incorrect, as the DNA end agrees better with TRBJ2-7. This CDR3 has 13 amino acids. Per the germline V gene, CDR1 is SQVTM and CDR2 is ANQGSEA. Written as DNA, the CDR3 is TGCAGCGTCACCTCTCTGACCCACTACGAGCAGTACTTC. It encodes CSVTSLTHYEQYF.